This T cell receptor beta chain was captured in a study of cytomegalovirus exposure and HLA in healthy donors. Overall study: Caucasian-associated ancestry cluster membership applied to about 77% of 300 to 450 genotyped donors. Study conclusions and caveats: Looking again later, the authors saw that most CMV-associated TCR beta chains seemed HLA-restricted. Per a prior analysis, the majority of TCR beta V segments were productive roughly 87% or roughly 30% of the time.

Researchers ran the PCR with 60 Vbeta and 13 Jbeta primers. The protocol was immunoSEQ multiplex PCR, while the TCRdb copy is restricted to in-frame clones and leaves out a portion. Its table lists 140,000 to 150,000 clones. CDR3 size: 14 residues. Per the germline V gene, CDR1 is LNHDA and CDR2 is SQIVND (reference sequence). V was cut by 7 bases and J by 7 bases, with 17 bases left in between. Note on this clone: The antigen remains undetermined.

The sequenced sample was PBMCs. The rearrangement links TRBV19 to TRBJ1-5, with a possible D match to TRBD1 (6 bases). This clonotype originated in a woman between 45 and 60 years old in good health and CMV-seronegative. The CDR3 reads CASNQMTGGQPQHF. The CDR3 DNA reads TGTGCCAGTAACCAAATGACAGGTGGACAGCCCCAGCATTTT.